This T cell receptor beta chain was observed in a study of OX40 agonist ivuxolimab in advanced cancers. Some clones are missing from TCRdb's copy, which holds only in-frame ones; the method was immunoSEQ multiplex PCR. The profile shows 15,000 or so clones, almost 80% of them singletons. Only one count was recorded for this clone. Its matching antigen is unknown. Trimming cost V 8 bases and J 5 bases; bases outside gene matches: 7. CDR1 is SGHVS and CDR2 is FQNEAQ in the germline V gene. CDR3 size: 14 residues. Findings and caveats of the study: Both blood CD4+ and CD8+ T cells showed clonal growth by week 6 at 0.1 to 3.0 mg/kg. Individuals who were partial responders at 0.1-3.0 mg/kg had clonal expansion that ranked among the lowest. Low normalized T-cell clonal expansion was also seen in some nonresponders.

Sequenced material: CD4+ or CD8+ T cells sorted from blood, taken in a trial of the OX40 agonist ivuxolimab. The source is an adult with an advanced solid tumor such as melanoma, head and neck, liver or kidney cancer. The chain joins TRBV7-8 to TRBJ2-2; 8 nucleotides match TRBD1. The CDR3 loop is CASLLTGVTGELFF. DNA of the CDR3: TGTGCCAGCCTCCTGACAGGGGTGACCGGGGAGCTGTTTTTT. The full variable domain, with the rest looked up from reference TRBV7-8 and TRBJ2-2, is GAGVSQSPRYKVAKRGQDVALRCDPISGHVSLFWYQQALGQGPEFLTYFQNEAQLDKSGLPSDRFFAERPEGSVSTLKIQRTQQEDSAVYLCASLLTGVTGELFFGEGSRLTVL.